The following is a T cell receptor (beta chain) sequence with its context. V was clipped by 7 bases and J by 2 bases, with 17 bases between them. The CDR3 sequence is 15 residues long. Germline assignment: CDR1 LGHDT and CDR2 YNNKEL (reference sequence). These data come from a study of blood T cell repertoires in COVID-19. The wider study: Italy, Spain and the United States were the sources of the convalescent and acute COVID-19 samples.

The study recruited people aged about 18 to 90 years across around 23 US areas. Self-reported history from a screening survey and questionnaire set each donor's cohort. The method was immunoSEQ multiplex PCR; TCRdb's version includes in-frame clones alone and lacks a portion of them. In the table there are some 200,000 clones, about 85% of which are singletons. The chain carries TRBV3-1 (or the pseudogene TRBV3-2) and TRBJ1-2; D might be TRBD1 (6 bases). The sequencing input was PBMCs or T cells enriched from blood (not recorded which). The source of this sequence is a woman aged 25 to 45 who had recovered from COVID-19. The CDR3 bases are TGTGCCAGCACCCCACAGGGAAAGCCGAACTATGGCTACACCTTC. Protein product: CASTPQGKPNYGYTF.